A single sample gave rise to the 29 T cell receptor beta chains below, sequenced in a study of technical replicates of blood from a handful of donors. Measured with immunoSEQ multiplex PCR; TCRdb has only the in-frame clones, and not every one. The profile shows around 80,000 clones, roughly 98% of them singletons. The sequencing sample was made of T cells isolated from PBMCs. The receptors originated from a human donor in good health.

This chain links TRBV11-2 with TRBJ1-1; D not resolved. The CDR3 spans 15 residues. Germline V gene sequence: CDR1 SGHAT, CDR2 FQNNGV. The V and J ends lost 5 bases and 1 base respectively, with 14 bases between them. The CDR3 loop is CASSPPGVGNTEAFF. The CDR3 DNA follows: TGTGCCAGCAGCCCGCCCGGGGTTGGGAACACTGAAGCTTTCTTT.

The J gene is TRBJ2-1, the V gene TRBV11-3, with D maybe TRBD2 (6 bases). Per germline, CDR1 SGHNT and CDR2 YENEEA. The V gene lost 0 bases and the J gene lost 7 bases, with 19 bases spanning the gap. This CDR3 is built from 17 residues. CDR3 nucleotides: TGTGCCAGCAGCTTAGATCAAGGAACTCGGGACTCGAATGAGCAGTTCTTC. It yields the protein CASSLDQGTRDSNEQFF.

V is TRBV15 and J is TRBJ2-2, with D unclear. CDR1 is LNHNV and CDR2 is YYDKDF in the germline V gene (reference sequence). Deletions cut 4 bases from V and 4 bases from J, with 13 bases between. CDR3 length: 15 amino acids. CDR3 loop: CATSNLGLRTGELFF. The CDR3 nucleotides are TGTGCCACCAGCAACCTGGGCCTTCGCACCGGGGAGCTGTTTTTT. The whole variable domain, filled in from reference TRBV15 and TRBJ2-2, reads DAMVIQNPRYQVTQFGKPVTLSCSQTLNHNVMYWYQQKSSQAPKLLFHYYDKDFNNEADTPDNFQSRRPNTSFCFLDIRSPGLGDTAMYLCATSNLGLRTGELFFGEGSRLTVL.

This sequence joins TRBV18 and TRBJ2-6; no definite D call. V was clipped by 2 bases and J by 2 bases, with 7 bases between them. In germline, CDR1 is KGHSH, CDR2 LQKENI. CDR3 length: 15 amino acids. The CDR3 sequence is CASSPFPAGANVLTF. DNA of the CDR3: TGTGCCAGCTCACCATTTCCGGCTGGGGCCAACGTCCTGACTTTC.

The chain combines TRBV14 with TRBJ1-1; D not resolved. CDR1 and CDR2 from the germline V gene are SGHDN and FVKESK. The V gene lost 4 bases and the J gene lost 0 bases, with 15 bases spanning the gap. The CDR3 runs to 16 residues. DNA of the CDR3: TGTGCCAGCAGCCCCAGCTTTAGAGGGATGAACACTGAAGCTTTCTTT. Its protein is CASSPSFRGMNTEAFF.

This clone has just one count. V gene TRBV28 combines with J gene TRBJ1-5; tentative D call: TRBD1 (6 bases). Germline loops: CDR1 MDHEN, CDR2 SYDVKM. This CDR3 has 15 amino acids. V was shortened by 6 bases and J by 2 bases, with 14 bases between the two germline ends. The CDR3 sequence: CASSHQGGRNQPQHF. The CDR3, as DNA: TGTGCCAGCAGCCACCAAGGGGGACGCAATCAGCCCCAGCATTTT.

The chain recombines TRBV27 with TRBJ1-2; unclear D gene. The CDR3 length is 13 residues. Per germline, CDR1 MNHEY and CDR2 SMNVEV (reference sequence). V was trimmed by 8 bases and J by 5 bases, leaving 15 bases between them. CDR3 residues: CASSISFGYGYTF. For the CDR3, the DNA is TGTGCCAGCTCTATAAGCTTCGGGTATGGCTACACCTTC.

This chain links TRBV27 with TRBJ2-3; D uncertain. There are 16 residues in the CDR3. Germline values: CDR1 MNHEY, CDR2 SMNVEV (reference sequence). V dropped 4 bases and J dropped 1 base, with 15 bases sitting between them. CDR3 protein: CASSSPNFPGTDTQYF. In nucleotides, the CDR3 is TGTGCCAGCAGTTCACCTAACTTCCCTGGCACAGATACGCAGTATTTT.

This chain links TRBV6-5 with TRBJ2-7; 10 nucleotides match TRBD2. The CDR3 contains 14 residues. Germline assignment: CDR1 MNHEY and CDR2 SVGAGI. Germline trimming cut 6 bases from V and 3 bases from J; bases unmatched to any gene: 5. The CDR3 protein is CASSRTSGNYEQYF. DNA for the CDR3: TGTGCCAGCAGCCGAACTAGCGGGAACTACGAGCAGTACTTC.

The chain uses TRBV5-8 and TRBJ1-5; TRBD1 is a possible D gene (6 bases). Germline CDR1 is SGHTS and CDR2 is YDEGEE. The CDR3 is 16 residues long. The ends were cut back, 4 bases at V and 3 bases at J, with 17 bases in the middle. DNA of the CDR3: TGTGCCAGCAGCCGGGGCCTACAGGGTTCCAATCAGCCCCAGCATTTT. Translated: CASSRGLQGSNQPQHF. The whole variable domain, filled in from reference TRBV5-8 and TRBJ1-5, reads EAGVTQSPTHLIKTRGQQATLRCSPISGHTSVYWYQQALGLGLQFLLWYDEGEERNRGNFPPRFSGRQFPNYSSELNVNALELEDSALYLCASSRGLQGSNQPQHFGDGTRLSIL.

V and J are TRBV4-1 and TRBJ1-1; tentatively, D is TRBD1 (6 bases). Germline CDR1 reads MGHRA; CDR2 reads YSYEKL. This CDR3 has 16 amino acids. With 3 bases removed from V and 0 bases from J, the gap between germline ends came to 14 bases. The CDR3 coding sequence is TGCGCCAGCAGCCACGGGTGGGGACAAGTGAACACTGAAGCTTTCTTT. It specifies CASSHGWGQVNTEAFF.

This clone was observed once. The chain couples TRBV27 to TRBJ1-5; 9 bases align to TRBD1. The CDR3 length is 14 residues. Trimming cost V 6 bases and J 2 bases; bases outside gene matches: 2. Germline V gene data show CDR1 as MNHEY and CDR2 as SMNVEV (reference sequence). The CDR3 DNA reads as TGTGCCAGCAGACGGACAGGGGGCAATCAGCCCCAGCATTTT. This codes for CASRRTGGNQPQHF.

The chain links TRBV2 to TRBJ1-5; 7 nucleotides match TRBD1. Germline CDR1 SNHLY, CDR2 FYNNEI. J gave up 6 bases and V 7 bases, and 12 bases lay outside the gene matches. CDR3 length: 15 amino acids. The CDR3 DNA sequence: TGTGCCAGCACGCTGGGACAGTCTCTCCCTCAGCCCCAGCATTTT. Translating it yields CASTLGQSLPQPQHF.

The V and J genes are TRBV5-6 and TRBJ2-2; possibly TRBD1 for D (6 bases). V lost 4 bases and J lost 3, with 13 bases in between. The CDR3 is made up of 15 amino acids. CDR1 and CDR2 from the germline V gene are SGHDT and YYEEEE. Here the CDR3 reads CASSPPQGHTGELFF. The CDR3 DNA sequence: TGTGCCAGCAGCCCCCCACAGGGACACACCGGGGAGCTGTTTTTT.

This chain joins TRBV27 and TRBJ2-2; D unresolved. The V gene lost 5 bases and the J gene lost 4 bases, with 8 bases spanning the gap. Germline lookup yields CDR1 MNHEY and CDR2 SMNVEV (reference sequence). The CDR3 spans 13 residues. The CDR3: CASSNGLTGELFF. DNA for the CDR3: TGTGCCAGCAGTAATGGGCTCACCGGGGAGCTGTTTTTT.

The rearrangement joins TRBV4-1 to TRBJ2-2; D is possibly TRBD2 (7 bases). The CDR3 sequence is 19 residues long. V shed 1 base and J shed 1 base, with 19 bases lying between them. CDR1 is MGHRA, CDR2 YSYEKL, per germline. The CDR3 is CASSQGVFVRGQNTGELFF. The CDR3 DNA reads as TGCGCCAGCAGCCAAGGAGTCTTTGTGCGGGGGCAGAACACCGGGGAGCTGTTTTTT.

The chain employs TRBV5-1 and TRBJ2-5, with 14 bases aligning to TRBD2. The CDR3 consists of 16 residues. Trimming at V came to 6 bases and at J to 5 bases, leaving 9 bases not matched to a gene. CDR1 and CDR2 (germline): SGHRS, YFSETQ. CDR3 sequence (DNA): TGCGCCAGCACCCTGGGACTAGCGGGAGTAGTTGAGACCCAGTACTTC. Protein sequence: CASTLGLAGVVETQYF.

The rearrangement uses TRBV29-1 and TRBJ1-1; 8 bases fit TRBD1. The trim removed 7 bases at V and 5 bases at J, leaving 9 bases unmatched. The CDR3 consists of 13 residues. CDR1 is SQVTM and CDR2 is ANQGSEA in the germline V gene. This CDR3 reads CSGGQGGKTEAFF. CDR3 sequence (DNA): TGCAGCGGAGGACAGGGAGGGAAGACTGAAGCTTTCTTT.

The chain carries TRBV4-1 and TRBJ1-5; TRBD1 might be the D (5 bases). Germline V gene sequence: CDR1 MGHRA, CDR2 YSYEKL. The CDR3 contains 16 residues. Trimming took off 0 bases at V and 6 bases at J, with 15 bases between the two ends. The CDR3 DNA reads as TGCGCCAGCAGCCAAGATTTTGCGGGGGTACGTCAGCCCCAGCATTTT. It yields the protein CASSQDFAGVRQPQHF.

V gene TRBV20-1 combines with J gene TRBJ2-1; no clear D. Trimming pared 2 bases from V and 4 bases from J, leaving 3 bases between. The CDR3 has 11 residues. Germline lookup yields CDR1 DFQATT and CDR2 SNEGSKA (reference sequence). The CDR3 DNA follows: TGCAGTGCTAGACTGTACAATGAGCAGTTCTTC. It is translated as CSARLYNEQFF.

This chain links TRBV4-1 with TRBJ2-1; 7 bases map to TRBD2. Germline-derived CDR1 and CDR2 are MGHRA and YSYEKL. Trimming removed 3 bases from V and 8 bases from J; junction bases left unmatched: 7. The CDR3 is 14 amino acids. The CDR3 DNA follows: TGCGCCAGCAGCCATGGGCGGGAGTCGGATGAGCAGTTCTTC. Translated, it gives CASSHGRESDEQFF.

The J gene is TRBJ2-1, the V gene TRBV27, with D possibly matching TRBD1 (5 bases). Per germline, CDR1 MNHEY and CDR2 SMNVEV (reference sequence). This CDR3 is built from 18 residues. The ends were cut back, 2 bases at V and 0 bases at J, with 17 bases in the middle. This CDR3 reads CASSLGAPGLSSYNEQFF. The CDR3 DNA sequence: TGTGCCAGCAGTTTAGGGGCCCCAGGTCTTAGCTCCTACAATGAGCAGTTCTTC.

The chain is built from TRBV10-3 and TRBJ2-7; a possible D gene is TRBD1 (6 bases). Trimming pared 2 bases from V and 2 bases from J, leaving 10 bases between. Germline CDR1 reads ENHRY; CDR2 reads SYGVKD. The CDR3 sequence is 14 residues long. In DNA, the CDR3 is TGTGCCATCAGTGAGAGGGACATCACCTACGAGCAGTACTTC. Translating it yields CAISERDITYEQYF.

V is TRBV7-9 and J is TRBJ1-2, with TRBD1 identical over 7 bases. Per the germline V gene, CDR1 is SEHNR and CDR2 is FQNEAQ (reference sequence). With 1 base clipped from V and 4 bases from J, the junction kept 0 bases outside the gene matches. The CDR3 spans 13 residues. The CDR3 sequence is CASSLGDSYGYTF. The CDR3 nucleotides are TGTGCCAGCAGCTTAGGGGACAGCTATGGCTACACCTTC.

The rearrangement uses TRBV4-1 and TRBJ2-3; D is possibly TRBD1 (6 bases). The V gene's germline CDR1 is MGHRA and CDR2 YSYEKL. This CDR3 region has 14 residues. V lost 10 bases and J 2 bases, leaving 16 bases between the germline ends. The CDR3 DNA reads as TGCGCCACCCGGGACACCGGGAACACAGATACGCAGTATTTT. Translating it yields CATRDTGNTDTQYF.

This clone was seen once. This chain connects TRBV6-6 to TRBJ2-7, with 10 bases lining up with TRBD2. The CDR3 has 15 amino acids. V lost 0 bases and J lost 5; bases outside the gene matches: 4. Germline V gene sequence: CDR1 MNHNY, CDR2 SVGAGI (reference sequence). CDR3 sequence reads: CASSYSGLASDEQYF. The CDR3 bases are TGTGCCAGCAGTTACTCGGGACTAGCGTCGGACGAGCAGTACTTC.

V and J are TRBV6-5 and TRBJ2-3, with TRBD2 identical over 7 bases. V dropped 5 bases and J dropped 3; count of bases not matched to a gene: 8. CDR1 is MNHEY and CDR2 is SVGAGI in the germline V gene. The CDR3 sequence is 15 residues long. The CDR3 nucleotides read TGTGCCAGCAGTCTATGGCAGGGAGGGACAGATACGCAGTATTTT. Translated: CASSLWQGGTDTQYF.

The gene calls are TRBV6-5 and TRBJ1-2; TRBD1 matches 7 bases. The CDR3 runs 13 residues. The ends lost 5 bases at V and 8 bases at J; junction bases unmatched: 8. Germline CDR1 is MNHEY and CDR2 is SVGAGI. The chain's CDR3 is CASSLGSGGGYTF. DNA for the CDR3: TGTGCCAGCAGTCTCGGGTCAGGGGGAGGCTACACCTTC.

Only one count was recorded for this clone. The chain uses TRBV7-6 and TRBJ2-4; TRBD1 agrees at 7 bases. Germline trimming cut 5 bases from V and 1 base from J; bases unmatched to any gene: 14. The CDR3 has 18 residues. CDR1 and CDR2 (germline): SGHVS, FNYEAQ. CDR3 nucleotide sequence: TGTGCCAGCAGCCAAACTAGAGGGGGCAACTTGGCCAAAAACATTCAGTACTTC. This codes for CASSQTRGGNLAKNIQYF.